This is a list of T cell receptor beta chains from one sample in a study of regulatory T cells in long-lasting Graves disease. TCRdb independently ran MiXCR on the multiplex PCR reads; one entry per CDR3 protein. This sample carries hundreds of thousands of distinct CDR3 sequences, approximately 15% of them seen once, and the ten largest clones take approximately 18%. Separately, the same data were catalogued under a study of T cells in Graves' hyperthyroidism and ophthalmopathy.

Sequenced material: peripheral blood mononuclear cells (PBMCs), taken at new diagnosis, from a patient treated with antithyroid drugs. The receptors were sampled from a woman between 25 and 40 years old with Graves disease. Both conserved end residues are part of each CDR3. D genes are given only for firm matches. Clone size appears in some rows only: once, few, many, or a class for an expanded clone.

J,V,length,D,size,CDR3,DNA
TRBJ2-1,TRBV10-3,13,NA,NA,CAISENLPDEQFF,TGTGCCATCAGTGAGAACCTACCCGATGAGCAGTTCTTC
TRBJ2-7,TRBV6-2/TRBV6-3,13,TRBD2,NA,CVVPRGDSYEQYF,TGTGTCGTGCCCCGGGGGGACTCCTACGAGCAGTACTTC
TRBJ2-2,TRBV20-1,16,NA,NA,CSAPARRESYTGELFF,TGCAGTGCTCCCGCGCGACGGGAGAGTTACACCGGGGAGCTGTTTTTT
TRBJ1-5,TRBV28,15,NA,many,CASTFGRWGNQPQHF,TGTGCCAGCACCTTTGGGCGGTGGGGCAATCAGCCCCAGCATTTT
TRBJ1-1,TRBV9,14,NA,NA,CASSLFWLNTEAFF,TGTGCCAGCAGCCTCTTTTGGCTGAACACTGAAGCTTTCTTT
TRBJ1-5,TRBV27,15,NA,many,CASSLWAGDDVPQHF,TGTGCCAGCAGTTTATGGGCAGGGGACGATGTACCCCAGCATTTT
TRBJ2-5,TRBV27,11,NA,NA,CASSIGNLQYF,TGTGCCAGCTCCATAGGGAACCTCCAGTACTTC
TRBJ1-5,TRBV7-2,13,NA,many,CASSFERDQPQHF,TGTGCCAGCAGCTTTGAAAGGGATCAGCCCCAGCATTTT
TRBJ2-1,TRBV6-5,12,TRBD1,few,CASSSSDRGGFF,TGTGCCAGCAGTTCCTCTGACAGGGGCGGTTTCTTC
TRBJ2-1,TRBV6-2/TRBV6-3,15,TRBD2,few,CASSYSTSGRYEQFF,TGTGCCAGCAGTTACTCGACTAGCGGGAGGTATGAGCAGTTCTTC
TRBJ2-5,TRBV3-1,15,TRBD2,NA,CASSQLAGIQETQYF,TGTGCCAGCAGCCAACTAGCGGGGATTCAAGAGACCCAGTACTTC
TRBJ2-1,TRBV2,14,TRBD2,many,CAGTLGLAGVEQFF,TGTGCCGGCACTCTTGGACTAGCGGGAGTTGAGCAGTTCTTC
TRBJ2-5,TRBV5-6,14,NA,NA,CASSQDLKMETQYF,TGTGCCAGCAGCCAGGACTTGAAGATGGAGACCCAGTACTTC
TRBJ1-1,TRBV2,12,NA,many,CASYQRATEAFF,TGTGCCAGCTATCAGAGGGCTACTGAAGCTTTCTTT
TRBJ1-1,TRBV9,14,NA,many,CASSVDMWNTEAFF,TGTGCCAGCAGCGTCGATATGTGGAACACTGAAGCTTTCTTT
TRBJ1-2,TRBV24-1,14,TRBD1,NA,CATSDAGGRYGYTF,TGTGCCACCAGTGATGCAGGGGGCCGTTATGGCTACACCTTC
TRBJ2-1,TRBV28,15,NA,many,CASSWSGSLYNEQFF,TGTGCCAGCAGTTGGTCAGGAAGCCTGTACAATGAGCAGTTCTTC
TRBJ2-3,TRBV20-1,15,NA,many,CSASPFGGSMGTQYF,TGCAGTGCTAGCCCTTTTGGGGGGTCCATGGGTACGCAGTATTTT
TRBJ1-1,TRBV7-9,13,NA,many,CASSLHQNTEAFF,TGTGCCAGCAGCCTACACCAGAACACTGAAGCTTTCTTT
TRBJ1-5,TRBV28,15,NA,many,CASSLYPGKRQPQHF,TGTGCCAGCAGTCTATACCCAGGGAAGAGGCAGCCCCAGCATTTT
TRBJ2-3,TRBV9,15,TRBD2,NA,CASARGTSDGDTQYF,TGTGCCAGCGCGCGCGGGACTAGCGATGGAGATACGCAGTATTTT
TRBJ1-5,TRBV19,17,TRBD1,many,CASSIKLQGGVGQPQHF,TGTGCCAGTAGTATCAAGCTCCAAGGGGGCGTTGGTCAGCCCCAGCATTTT
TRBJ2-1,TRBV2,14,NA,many,CASSDGTPVTEQFF,TGTGCCAGCAGTGACGGGACTCCCGTCACTGAGCAGTTCTTC
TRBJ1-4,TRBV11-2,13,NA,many,CASSPREVGKLFF,TGTGCCAGCAGCCCCCGGGAGGTGGGAAAACTGTTTTTT
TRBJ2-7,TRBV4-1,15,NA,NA,CASSQTRGRYLEQYF,TGCGCCAGCAGCCAAACAAGAGGGAGATATTTGGAGCAGTACTTC
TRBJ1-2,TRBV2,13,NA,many,CASSESGFYGYTF,TGTGCCAGCAGTGAATCCGGTTTCTATGGCTACACCTTC
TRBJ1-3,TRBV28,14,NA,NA,CASSQGGVGNTIYF,TGTGCCAGCAGCCAAGGGGGGGTAGGAAACACCATATATTTT
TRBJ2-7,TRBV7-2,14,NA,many,CASSLALVSYEQYF,TGTGCCAGCAGCTTAGCACTAGTTAGCTACGAGCAGTACTTC
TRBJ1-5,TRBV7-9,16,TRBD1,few,CASSLLPGQGNQPQHF,TGTGCCAGCAGCTTATTACCGGGACAGGGGAATCAGCCCCAGCATTTT
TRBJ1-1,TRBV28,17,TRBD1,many,CASSYTGTGGRRTEAFF,TGTGCCAGCAGTTACACCGGGACAGGGGGCAGGAGGACTGAAGCTTTCTTT
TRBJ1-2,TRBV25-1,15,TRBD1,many,CASSELAGGLDGYTF,TGTGCCAGCAGTGAATTGGCAGGGGGACTGGATGGCTACACCTTC
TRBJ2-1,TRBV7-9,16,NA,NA,CASSQSSGASYNEQFF,TGTGCCAGCAGTCAAAGTAGCGGAGCCTCCTACAATGAGCAGTTCTTC
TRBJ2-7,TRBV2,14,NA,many,CASSPWTPVYEQYF,TGTGCCAGCAGTCCCTGGACACCCGTCTACGAGCAGTACTTC
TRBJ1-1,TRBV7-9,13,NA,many,CASSLKRNTEAFF,TGTGCCAGCAGCTTAAAAAGGAACACTGAAGCTTTCTTT
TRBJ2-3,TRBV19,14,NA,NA,CASGKRGLTDTQYF,TGTGCCAGTGGGAAGCGAGGCCTGACAGATACGCAGTATTTT
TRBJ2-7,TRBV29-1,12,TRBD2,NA,CSGLAGEREQYF,TGCAGCGGGTTAGCGGGAGAGCGAGAGCAGTACTTC
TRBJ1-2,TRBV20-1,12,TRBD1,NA,CSGKQGAEGYTF,TGCAGTGGGAAACAGGGGGCGGAAGGCTACACCTTC
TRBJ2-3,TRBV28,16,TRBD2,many,CASSSTGLAGVGTQYF,TGTGCCAGCAGCTCGACGGGACTAGCGGGAGTCGGTACGCAGTATTTT
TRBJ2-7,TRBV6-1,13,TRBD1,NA,CASFLPDRARMYF,TGTGCCAGCTTCCTACCGGACAGGGCTAGAATGTACTTC
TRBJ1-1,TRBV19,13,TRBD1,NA,CASTTTGVGATFF,TGTGCCAGTACGACAACAGGGGTAGGAGCAACTTTCTTT
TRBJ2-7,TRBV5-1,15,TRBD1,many,CASSMGTGSSYEQYF,TGCGCCAGCAGCATGGGGACAGGGTCCTCCTACGAGCAGTACTTC
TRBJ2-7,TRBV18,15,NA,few,CASSPGAAGALEQYF,TGTGCCAGCTCACCAGGCGCCGCGGGGGCTCTCGAGCAGTACTTC
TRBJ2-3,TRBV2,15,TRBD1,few,CASNTGGTSTDTQYF,TGTGCCAGCAATACAGGGGGAACTAGCACAGATACGCAGTATTTT
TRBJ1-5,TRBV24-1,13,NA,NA,CATSDWGGEPQHF,TGTGCCACCAGTGACTGGGGGGGGGAGCCCCAGCATTTT
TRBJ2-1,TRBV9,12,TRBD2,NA,CASSPASGEQFF,TGTGCCAGCAGCCCCGCTAGCGGGGAGCAGTTCTTC
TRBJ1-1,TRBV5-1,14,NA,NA,CASSPRGDTAGAFF,TGCGCCAGCAGCCCCCGGGGGGATACAGCGGGGGCTTTCTTT
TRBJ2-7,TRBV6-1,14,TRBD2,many,CASSVSSGTYEQYF,TGTGCCAGCAGCGTGTCTAGCGGGACCTACGAGCAGTACTTC
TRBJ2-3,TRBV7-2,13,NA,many,CASRAVNTDTQYF,TGTGCCAGCAGGGCAGTAAACACAGATACGCAGTATTTT
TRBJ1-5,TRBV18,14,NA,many,CASSLGTGDQPQHF,TGTGCCAGCAGCTTGGGTACAGGCGATCAGCCCCAGCATTTT
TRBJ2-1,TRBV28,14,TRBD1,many,CASSPGTGSPEQFF,TGTGCCAGCAGTCCCGGGACAGGGAGCCCCGAGCAGTTCTTC
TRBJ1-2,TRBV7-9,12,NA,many,CASSLTPHGYTF,TGTGCCAGCAGCTTAACTCCCCATGGCTACACCTTC
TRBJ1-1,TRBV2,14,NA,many,CASSSLAGNTEAFF,TGTGCCAGCAGTTCACTGGCGGGGAACACTGAAGCTTTCTTT
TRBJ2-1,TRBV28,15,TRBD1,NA,CASSLGTGALNEQFF,TGTGCCAGCAGTCTAGGGACAGGGGCCTTAAATGAGCAGTTCTTC
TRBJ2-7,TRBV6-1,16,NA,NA,CASSTMAGTWVREQYF,TGTGCCAGCAGCACAATGGCAGGGACATGGGTTCGCGAGCAGTACTTC
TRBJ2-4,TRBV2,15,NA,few,CASSSGEGAKNIQYF,TGTGCCAGCAGTTCAGGGGAAGGAGCCAAAAACATTCAGTACTTC
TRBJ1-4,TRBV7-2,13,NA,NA,CASSRNRDEKLFF,TGTGCCAGCAGCCGGAACAGGGACGAAAAACTGTTTTTT
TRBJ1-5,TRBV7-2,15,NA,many,CASSLRTEGNQPQHF,TGTGCCAGCAGCTTAAGGACAGAAGGCAATCAGCCCCAGCATTTT
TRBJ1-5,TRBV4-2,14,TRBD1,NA,CASSQVQGRQPQHF,TGTGCCAGCAGCCAGGTACAGGGGAGGCAGCCCCAGCATTTT